The next 29 T cell receptor beta chains were all read from a single sample in a study of blood T cells in healthy people across ages. Then a second PCR, running roughly 7 to 11 cycles, was carried out with a sample-barcoded 5' primer and a J-beta primer mix. TCRdb itself ran the 5' RACE reads through MiXCR, one entry per CDR3 protein. Here the sample spans over 1,300,000 distinct CDR3 sequences, approximately 59% being singletons. The sample was blood. These receptors all come from a man aged 18 to 30 in good health.

The rearrangement joins TRBV19 to TRBJ2-4, with 8 positions matching TRBD1. Matching the DNA end better, TRBJ2-5 makes the J call doubtful. The CDR3 has 16 residues. Germline values: CDR1 LNHDA, CDR2 SQIVND (reference sequence). The CDR3 DNA reads as TGTGCCAGTAGTATTCCGGACGGACAGGGTTGGGTGACCCAGTACTTC. As protein: CASSIPDGQGWVTQYF.

This clonotype showed up just a few times. V gene TRBV20-1 combines with J gene TRBJ2-3; D might be TRBD2 (6 bases). The CDR3 runs to 12 residues. Trimming cost V 7 bases and J 0 bases, with 8 bases left between them. CDR1 and CDR2 (germline): DFQATT, SNEGSKA (reference sequence). The CDR3 DNA reads as TGCAGTGGGGAGGAAAGCACAGATACGCAGTATTTT. Translation gives CSGEESTDTQYF.

This sequence joins TRBV27 and TRBJ2-5; 8 nucleotides line up with TRBD2. V lost 1 base and J lost 6; bases outside the gene matches: 7. Germline loops: CDR1 MNHEY, CDR2 SMNVEV (reference sequence). The CDR3 contains 15 residues. The chain's CDR3 is CASSLFGGRLKTQYF. CDR3 bases: TGTGCCAGCAGTTTATTTGGCGGGAGGTTAAAGACCCAGTACTTC.

This clonotype has a count of ten or more. The rearrangement links TRBV10-2 to TRBJ2-7; 9 bases are shared with TRBD2. With 4 bases clipped from V and 1 base from J, the junction kept 2 bases outside the gene matches. CDR3 length: 14 residues. CDR1 and CDR2 (germline): WSHSY, SAAADI. CDR3 region: CASSGLAESYEQYF. CDR3 in DNA: TGCGCCAGCAGTGGACTAGCGGAGTCCTACGAGCAGTACTTC.

The chain links TRBV20-1 to TRBJ1-4, with 9 bases identical to TRBD1. After removal of 5 bases from V and 8 bases from J, the junction contained 6 bases not matched to a gene. CDR1 and CDR2 from the germline V gene are DFQATT and SNEGSKA (reference sequence). The CDR3 sequence is 13 residues long. Here the CDR3 reads CSAGRDRAEKLFF. CDR3 bases: TGCAGTGCTGGGCGGGACAGGGCGGAAAAACTGTTTTTT.

The rearrangement joins TRBV6-5 to TRBJ2-3, with D maybe TRBD1 (5 bases). Germline V gene sequence: CDR1 MNHEY, CDR2 SVGAGI. CDR3 length: 18 residues. Trimming took off 0 bases at V and 2 bases at J, with 18 bases between the two ends. The CDR3 DNA reads TGTGCCAGCAGTTACTCGAAGGAAACAGGATTCACCACAGATACGCAGTATTTT. It encodes CASSYSKETGFTTDTQYF.

The V and J genes are TRBV5-6 and TRBJ2-7, with D maybe TRBD1 (5 bases). The CDR3 sequence is 15 residues long. V gave up 4 bases and J gave up 0 bases, with 14 bases separating them. Germline CDR1 is SGHDT and CDR2 is YYEEEE. The CDR3 DNA reads TGTGCCAGCAGCGAAGACAGAGGAGCCTCCTACGAGCAGTACTTC. It codes for CASSEDRGASYEQYF.

The CDR3 sequence: CASGGGSAGSYEQYF. CDR3 coding DNA: TGTGCCAGTGGAGGCGGGAGTGCGGGGTCCTACGAGCAGTACTTC. The rearrangement joins TRBV9 to TRBJ2-7, with 7 bases matching TRBD2. Germline CDR1 and CDR2: SGDLS and YYNGEE. V lost 8 bases and J lost 1; bases outside the gene matches: 12. The CDR3 is 15 amino acids.

The genes are TRBV2 and TRBJ2-5, with 8 bases identical to TRBD1. Germline V CDR1 and CDR2: SNHLY, FYNNEI. The junction had 5 bases not matched to a gene; V was cut back by 7 bases and J by 1 base. CDR3 size: 14 residues. CDR3 sequence: CASTRQGSQETQYF. In nucleotides, the CDR3 is TGTGCCAGCACCCGACAGGGGTCCCAAGAGACCCAGTACTTC.

This clonotype was observed a few times. The chain uses TRBV5-1 and TRBJ2-5; TRBD1 matches 8 bases. This CDR3 is built from 14 residues. Germline CDR1 reads SGHRS; CDR2 reads YFSETQ. The V segment lost 7 bases and the J segment 2 bases; nucleotides outside the gene matches: 7. The CDR3 is CASGFGQGQETQYF. CDR3 nucleotides: TGCGCCAGCGGATTCGGACAGGGTCAAGAGACCCAGTACTTC.

The V and J genes are TRBV5-1 and TRBJ2-7; the match to TRBD2 covers 16 bases. Germline V CDR1 and CDR2: SGHRS, YFSETQ. The CDR3 has 16 amino acids. The V gene end was trimmed by 0 bases and the J gene end by 5 bases; junction bases not matched to a gene: 2. DNA for the CDR3: TGCGCCAGCAGCTTGGTGGGACTAGCGGGAGGGCACGAGCAGTACTTC. Translated: CASSLVGLAGGHEQYF.

The J gene is TRBJ2-7, the V gene TRBV6-6; tentatively, D is TRBD2 (5 bases). The CDR3 spans 15 residues. V lost 4 bases, J lost 0 bases, and 13 bases lay in between. CDR1 and CDR2 (germline): MNHNY, SVGAGI (reference sequence). The DNA of the CDR3 is TGTGCCAGCAGTTCCATTGGGGAGAGCTCCTACGAGCAGTACTTC. Protein product: CASSSIGESSYEQYF.

V usage is TRBV9 and J usage is TRBJ2-5, with D tentatively TRBD1 (6 bases). TRBJ2-7 explains the end of the DNA better; the J call may be wrong. Germline values: CDR1 SGDLS, CDR2 YYNGEE. This CDR3 contains 16 residues. The CDR3: CASSGGGAGPTYEQYF. The CDR3, as DNA: TGTGCCAGCAGCGGAGGGGGAGCAGGGCCGACCTACGAGCAGTACTTC.

This clonotype was counted a few times. V usage is TRBV7-9 and J usage is TRBJ2-3, with 14 bases aligning to TRBD2. J was trimmed by 7 bases and V by 4 bases; bases with no gene match: 13. The CDR3 has 18 residues. In germline, CDR1 is SEHNR, CDR2 FQNEAQ (reference sequence). The CDR3: CASSSLLTTSGGAYTQYF. The CDR3 DNA reads TGTGCCAGCAGCTCGCTTCTTACGACTAGCGGGGGGGCGTATACGCAGTATTTT.

J is TRBJ1-2 and V is TRBV7-2; D unresolved. The V gene lost 3 bases and the J gene lost 8 bases, with 7 bases spanning the gap. CDR3 length: 11 residues. The germline gives CDR1 SGHTA, CDR2 FQGNSA. The CDR3 loop reads CASSFQRGYTF. The CDR3 nucleotides are TGTGCCAGCAGCTTCCAGAGGGGCTACACCTTC.

The table lists this clonotype with a few counts. This chain uses TRBV28 with TRBJ2-7; tentative D call: TRBD1 (6 bases). Trimming cost V 7 bases and J 2 bases, with 12 bases left between them. CDR3 length: 13 residues. The V gene's germline CDR1 is MDHEN and CDR2 SYDVKM. The CDR3 protein is CASKQGFPYEQYF. CDR3 in DNA: TGTGCCAGCAAACAGGGATTCCCCTACGAGCAGTACTTC.

The chain combines TRBV7-2 with TRBJ2-1; D is perhaps TRBD1 (5 bases). Germline lookup yields CDR1 SGHTA and CDR2 FQGNSA. The CDR3 extends over 14 amino acids. V was trimmed by 5 bases and J by 8 bases, leaving 16 bases between them. CDR3: CASSPQGTRDEQFF. CDR3 nucleotide sequence: TGTGCCAGCAGCCCTCAGGGAACCAGGGATGAGCAGTTCTTC.

The chain uses TRBV10-3 and TRBJ2-5, with 16 nucleotides matching TRBD2. V lost 3 bases, J lost 11 bases, and 3 bases stayed unmatched. This CDR3 is 14 amino acids long. The V gene's germline CDR1 is ENHRY and CDR2 SYGVKD. The CDR3 DNA sequence: TGTGCCATCAGTGACCCGGGACTAGCGGGGGGGCAGTACTTC. Its protein product is CAISDPGLAGGQYF.

The rearrangement joins TRBV27 to TRBJ2-7, with TRBD1 identical over 9 bases. CDR3 length: 13 residues. V was pared by 7 bases and J by 4 bases, with 5 bases of the junction left unmatched. Germline CDR1 and CDR2: MNHEY and SMNVEV (reference sequence). The CDR3 DNA is TGTGCCAGCACCCTGGGACAGGGATACGAGCAGTACTTC. This encodes CASTLGQGYEQYF.

The genes are TRBV7-6 and TRBJ2-5, with TRBD2 matching 11 bases. The CDR3 is 15 residues long. CDR1 and CDR2 (germline): SGHVS, FNYEAQ. V was pared by 3 bases and J by 5 bases, with 5 bases of the junction left unmatched. The CDR3 DNA reads TGTGCCAGCAGCTTTAGCGGGGGGGCCGTGGAGACCCAGTACTTC. The encoded protein is CASSFSGGAVETQYF. Looking up the rest from reference TRBV7-6 and TRBJ2-5 gives the full variable domain: GAGVSQSPRYKVTKRGQDVALRCDPISGHVSLYWYRQALGQGPEFLTYFNYEAQQDKSGLPNDRFSAERPEGSISTLTIQRTEQRDSAMYRCASSFSGGAVETQYFGPGTRLLVL.

The rearrangement links TRBV10-3 to TRBJ1-6; no clear D. Germline CDR1 is ENHRY and CDR2 is SYGVKD. This CDR3 is built from 13 residues. V lost 2 bases, J lost 8 bases, and 7 bases lay in between. CDR3: CAISEGPDSPLHF. For the CDR3, the DNA is TGTGCCATCAGTGAGGGGCCAGATTCACCCCTCCACTTT.

The chain links TRBV29-1 to TRBJ2-1; either TRBD1 or TRBD2 may fit D (5 bases each). Per the germline V gene, CDR1 is SQVTM and CDR2 is ANQGSEA. Trimming removed 6 bases at V and 8 bases at J, with 17 bases between. The CDR3 covers 13 residues. For the CDR3, the DNA is TGCAGCGTGCCCGGGACCAACCTCCATGAGCAGTTCTTC. It yields the protein CSVPGTNLHEQFF.

This chain joins TRBV6-1 and TRBJ1-2, with 8 bases matching TRBD1. The CDR3 length is 17 residues. V shed 6 bases and J 4 bases; nucleotides not matched to a gene: 16. CDR1 and CDR2 from the germline V gene are MNHNS and SASEGT. CDR3 protein: CASRSTRTGQGSYGYTF. DNA of the CDR3: TGTGCCAGCAGATCTACCCGGACAGGGCAAGGGTCCTATGGCTACACCTTC.

This clonotype was found a few times. The rearrangement links TRBV2 to TRBJ2-7; no clear D. CDR1 is SNHLY and CDR2 is FYNNEI in the germline V gene. V lost 5 bases, J lost 7 bases, and 12 bases lay in between. This CDR3 is 12 amino acids long. The CDR3 protein is CASSTSQWEQYF. The CDR3 coding sequence is TGTGCCAGCAGTACCTCTCAATGGGAGCAGTACTTC.

The chain employs TRBV10-3 and TRBJ1-3, with TRBD1 matching 8 bases. Germline-derived CDR1 and CDR2 are ENHRY and SYGVKD. With 2 bases clipped from V and 4 bases from J, the junction kept 10 bases outside the gene matches. The CDR3 loop spans 17 amino acids. The CDR3 sequence: CAISELTQGASGNTIYF. The CDR3 DNA reads TGTGCCATCAGTGAGCTCACTCAGGGGGCGAGCGGAAACACCATATATTTT.

V gene TRBV7-2 combines with J gene TRBJ2-5, with 11 positions matching TRBD2. The CDR3 sequence is 20 residues long. Germline V CDR1 and CDR2: SGHTA, FQGNSA. Unmatched junction bases numbered 18, after V lost 5 bases and J lost 1 base. DNA of the CDR3: TGTGCCAGCAGCGAAATAGCGGGGGGGCCTTCTTCGTATCCCCAAGAGACCCAGTACTTC. It yields the protein CASSEIAGGPSSYPQETQYF.

The gene calls are TRBV15 and TRBJ2-1; D unresolved. The J call may be incorrect, as the DNA end agrees better with TRBJ2-7. CDR1 is LNHNV and CDR2 is YYDKDF in the germline V gene (reference sequence). The CDR3 loop spans 14 amino acids. Here the CDR3 reads CATSRDRIVGEQYF. Written as DNA, the CDR3 is TGTGCCACCAGCAGAGATCGGATTGTAGGCGAGCAGTACTTC.

A word on this clonotype: Since a much larger clone is just one base distant, this may be a read error. The V gene is TRBV5-6, the J gene TRBJ2-5; no definite D call. Germline V gives CDR1 SGHDT, CDR2 YYEEEE. V lost 2 bases and J 2 bases, leaving 4 bases between the germline ends. The CDR3 spans 12 residues. CDR3 region: CASSFEQETQYF. As DNA, the CDR3 is TGTGCCAGCAGCTTCGAGCAAGAGACCCAGTACTTC.

About this clonotype: One junction end disagrees with the germline gene, perhaps due to a read error. The chain carries TRBV20-1 and TRBJ2-1; D is undetermined. CDR3 length: 15 amino acids. CDR1 is DFQATT, CDR2 SNEGSKA, per germline (reference sequence). The CDR3 reads CSARDPDNLPNKQFF. The DNA for the CDR3 is TGCAGTGCTAGAGATCCCGACAATCTTCCCAATAAGCAGTTCTTC.